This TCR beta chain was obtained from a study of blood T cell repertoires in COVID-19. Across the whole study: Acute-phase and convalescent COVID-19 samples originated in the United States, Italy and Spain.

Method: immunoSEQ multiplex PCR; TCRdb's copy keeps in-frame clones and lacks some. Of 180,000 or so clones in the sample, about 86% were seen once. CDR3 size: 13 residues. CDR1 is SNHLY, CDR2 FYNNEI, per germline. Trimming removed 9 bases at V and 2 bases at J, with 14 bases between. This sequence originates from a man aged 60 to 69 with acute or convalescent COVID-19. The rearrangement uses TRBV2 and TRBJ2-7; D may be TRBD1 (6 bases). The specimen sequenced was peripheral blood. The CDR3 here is CASTQGTPYEQYF. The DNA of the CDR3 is TGTGCCAGTACTCAGGGGACCCCCTACGAGCAGTACTTC.